This record looks at one TCR beta chain sequence and its context. This sample is part of a study of blood T cell repertoires in COVID-19. Overall study context: Specimens from acute and convalescent COVID-19 originated in the United States, Italy and Spain. T cells, B-cell-depleted T cells, or PBMCs supplied cDNA or gDNA.

As originally analysed: Reference gene primer amplification in the assay estimated nucleated cell counts. Sequencing used immunoSEQ multiplex PCR; TCRdb keeps in-frame clones, though not all of them. V and J calls and clone size follow that table, whereas D and trimming were derived from the DNA. The sample contains around 180,000 clones, roughly 81% of which appear only once. The Seattle patients, enrolled during active infection, were followed longitudinally. J lost 2 bases, V lost 3 bases, and 4 bases had no gene match. Germline values: CDR1 SGHTS, CDR2 YDEGEE. This CDR3 region has 14 residues. The chain carries TRBV5-8 and TRBJ2-7; TRBD1 matches at 8 bases. Sequences were obtained from peripheral blood. The TCR comes from a woman of 80 years or more with COVID-19, enrolled during active disease. The CDR3 loop is CASSSRGLPYEQYF. Written as DNA, the CDR3 is TGTGCCAGCAGCTCCAGGGGGCTCCCCTACGAGCAGTACTTC.